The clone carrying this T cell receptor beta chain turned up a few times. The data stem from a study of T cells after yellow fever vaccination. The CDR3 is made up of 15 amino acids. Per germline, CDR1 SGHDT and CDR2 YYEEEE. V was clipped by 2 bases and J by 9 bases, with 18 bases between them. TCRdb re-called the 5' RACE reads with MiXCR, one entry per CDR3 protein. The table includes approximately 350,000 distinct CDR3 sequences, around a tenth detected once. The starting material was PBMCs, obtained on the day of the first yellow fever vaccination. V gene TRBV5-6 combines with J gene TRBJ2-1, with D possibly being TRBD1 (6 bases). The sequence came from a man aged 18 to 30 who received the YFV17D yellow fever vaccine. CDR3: CASSFIDRISAEQFF. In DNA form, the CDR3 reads TGTGCCAGCAGCTTCATCGACAGGATCTCCGCTGAGCAGTTCTTC.